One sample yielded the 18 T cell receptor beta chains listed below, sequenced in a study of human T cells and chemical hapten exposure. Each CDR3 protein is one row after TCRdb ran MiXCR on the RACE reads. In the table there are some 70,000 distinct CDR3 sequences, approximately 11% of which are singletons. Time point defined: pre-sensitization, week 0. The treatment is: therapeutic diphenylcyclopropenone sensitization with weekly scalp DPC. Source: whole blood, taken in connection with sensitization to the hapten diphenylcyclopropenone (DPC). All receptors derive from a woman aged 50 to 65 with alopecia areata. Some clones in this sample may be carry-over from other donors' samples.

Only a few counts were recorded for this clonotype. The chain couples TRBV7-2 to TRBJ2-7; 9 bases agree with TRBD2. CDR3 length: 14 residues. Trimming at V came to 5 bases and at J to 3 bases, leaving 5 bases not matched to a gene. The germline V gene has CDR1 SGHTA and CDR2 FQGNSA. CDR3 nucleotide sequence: TGTGCCAGCAGCCCGGGACTAGCTTTCTACGAGCAGTACTTC. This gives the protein CASSPGLAFYEQYF.

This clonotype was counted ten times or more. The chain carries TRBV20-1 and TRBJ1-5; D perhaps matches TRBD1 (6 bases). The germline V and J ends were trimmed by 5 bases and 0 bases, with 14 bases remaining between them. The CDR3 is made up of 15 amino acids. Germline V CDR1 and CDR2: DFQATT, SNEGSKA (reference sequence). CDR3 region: CSAQIDRFSNQPQHF. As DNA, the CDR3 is TGCAGTGCTCAAATAGACAGGTTTAGCAATCAGCCCCAGCATTTT.

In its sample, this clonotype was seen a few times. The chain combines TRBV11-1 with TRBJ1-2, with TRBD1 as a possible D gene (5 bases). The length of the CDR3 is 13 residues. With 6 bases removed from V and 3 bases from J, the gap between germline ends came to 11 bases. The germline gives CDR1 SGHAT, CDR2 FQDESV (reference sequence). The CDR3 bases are TGTGCCAGCAGTCTCCAGGGACACTATGGCTACACCTTC. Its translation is CASSLQGHYGYTF.

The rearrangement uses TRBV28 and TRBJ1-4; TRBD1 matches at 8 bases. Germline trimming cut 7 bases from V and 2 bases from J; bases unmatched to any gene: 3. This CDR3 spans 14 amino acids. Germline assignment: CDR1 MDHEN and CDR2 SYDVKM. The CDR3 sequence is CASTRTGTNEKLFF. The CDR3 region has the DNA TGTGCCAGCACCCGGACAGGGACTAATGAAAAACTGTTTTTT. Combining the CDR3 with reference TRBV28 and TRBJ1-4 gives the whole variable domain DVKVTQSSRYLVKRTGEKVFLECVQDMDHENMFWYRQDPGLGLRLIYFSYDVKMKEKGDIPEGYSVSREKKERFSLILESASTNQTSMYLCASTRTGTNEKLFFGSGTQLSVL.

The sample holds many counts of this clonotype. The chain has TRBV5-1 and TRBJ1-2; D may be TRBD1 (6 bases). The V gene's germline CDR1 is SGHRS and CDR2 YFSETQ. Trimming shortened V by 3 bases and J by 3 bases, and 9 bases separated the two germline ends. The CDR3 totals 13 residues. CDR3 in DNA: TGCGCCAGCAGCTCGGACAGCTACTATGGCTACACCTTC. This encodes CASSSDSYYGYTF.

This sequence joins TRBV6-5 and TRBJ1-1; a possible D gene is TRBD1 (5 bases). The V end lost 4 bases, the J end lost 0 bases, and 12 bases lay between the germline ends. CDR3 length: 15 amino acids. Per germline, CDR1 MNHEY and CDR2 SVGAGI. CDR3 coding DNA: TGTGCCAGCAGTTCCCCTGGGGGGATGAACACTGAAGCTTTCTTT. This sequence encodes CASSSPGGMNTEAFF.

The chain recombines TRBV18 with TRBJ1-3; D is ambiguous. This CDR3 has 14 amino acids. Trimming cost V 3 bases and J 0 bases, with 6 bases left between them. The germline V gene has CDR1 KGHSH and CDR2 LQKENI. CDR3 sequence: CASSPAFSGNTIYF. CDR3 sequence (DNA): TGTGCCAGCTCACCGGCGTTCTCTGGAAACACCATATATTTT. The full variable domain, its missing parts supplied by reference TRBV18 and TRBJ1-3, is NAGVMQNPRHLVRRRGQEARLRCSPMKGHSHVYWYRQLPEEGLKFMVYLQKENIIDESGMPKERFSAEFPKEGPSILRIQQVVRGDSAAYFCASSPAFSGNTIYFGEGSWLTVV.

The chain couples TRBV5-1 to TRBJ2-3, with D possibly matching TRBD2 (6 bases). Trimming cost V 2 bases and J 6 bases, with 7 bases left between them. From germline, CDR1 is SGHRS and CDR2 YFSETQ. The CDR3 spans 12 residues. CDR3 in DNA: TGCGCCAGCAGCTTTGGGGGGGATACGCAGTATTTT. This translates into CASSFGGDTQYF.

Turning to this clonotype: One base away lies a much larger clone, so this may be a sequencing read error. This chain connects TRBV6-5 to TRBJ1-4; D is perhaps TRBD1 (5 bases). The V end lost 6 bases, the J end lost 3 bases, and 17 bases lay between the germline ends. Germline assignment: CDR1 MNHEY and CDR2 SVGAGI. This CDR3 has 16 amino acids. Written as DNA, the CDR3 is TGTGCCAGCAGAACCGGGGGGAGCATATCTAATGAAAAACTGTTTTTT. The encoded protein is CASRTGGSISNEKLFF.

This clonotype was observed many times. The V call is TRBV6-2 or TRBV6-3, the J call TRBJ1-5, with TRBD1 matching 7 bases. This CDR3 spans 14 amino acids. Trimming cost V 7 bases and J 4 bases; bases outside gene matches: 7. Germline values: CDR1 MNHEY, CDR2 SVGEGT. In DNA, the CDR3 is TGTGCCAGCACAAGGGACAGTCCAAATCAGCCCCAGCATTTT. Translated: CASTRDSPNQPQHF.

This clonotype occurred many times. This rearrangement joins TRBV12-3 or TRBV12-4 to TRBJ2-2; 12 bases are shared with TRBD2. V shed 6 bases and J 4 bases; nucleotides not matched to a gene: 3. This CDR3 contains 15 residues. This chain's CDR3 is CASRRGLAGTGELFF. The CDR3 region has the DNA TGTGCCAGCAGGAGGGGACTAGCGGGCACCGGGGAGCTGTTTTTT.

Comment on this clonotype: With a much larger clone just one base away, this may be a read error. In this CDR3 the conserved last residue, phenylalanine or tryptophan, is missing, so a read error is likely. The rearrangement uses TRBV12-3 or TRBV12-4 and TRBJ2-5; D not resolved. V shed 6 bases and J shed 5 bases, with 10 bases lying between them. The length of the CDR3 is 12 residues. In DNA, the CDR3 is TGTGCCAGCAGCTCTTCCCCTGAGACCCAGTACTCC. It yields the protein CASSSSPETQYS.

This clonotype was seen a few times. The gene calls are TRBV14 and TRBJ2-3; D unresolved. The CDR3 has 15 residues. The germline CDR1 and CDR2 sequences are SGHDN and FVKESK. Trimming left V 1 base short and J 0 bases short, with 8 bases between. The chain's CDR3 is CASSQGYLSTDTQYF. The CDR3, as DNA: TGTGCCAGCAGCCAAGGCTACCTCAGCACAGATACGCAGTATTTT.

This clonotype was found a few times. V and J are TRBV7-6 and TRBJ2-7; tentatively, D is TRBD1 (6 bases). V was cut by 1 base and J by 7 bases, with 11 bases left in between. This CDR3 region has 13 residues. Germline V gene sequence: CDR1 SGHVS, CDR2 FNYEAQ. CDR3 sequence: CASSLEPRGEQYF. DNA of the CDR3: TGTGCCAGCAGCTTAGAGCCAAGGGGGGAGCAGTACTTC.

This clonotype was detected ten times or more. The CDR3 reads CASSLGYSNQPQHF. In nucleotides, the CDR3 is TGTGCCAGCAGTTTAGGGTATAGCAATCAGCCCCAGCATTTT. V usage is TRBV27 and J usage is TRBJ1-5; D not resolved. Trimming left V 2 bases short and J 0 bases short, with 5 bases between. The germline V gene has CDR1 MNHEY and CDR2 SMNVEV (reference sequence). The CDR3 runs 14 residues.

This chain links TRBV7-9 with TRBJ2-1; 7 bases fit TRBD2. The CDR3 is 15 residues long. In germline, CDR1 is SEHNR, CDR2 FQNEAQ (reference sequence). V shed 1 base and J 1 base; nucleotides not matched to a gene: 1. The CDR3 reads CASSLDGGSYNEQFF. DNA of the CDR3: TGTGCCAGCAGCTTAGACGGGGGGTCCTACAATGAGCAGTTCTTC. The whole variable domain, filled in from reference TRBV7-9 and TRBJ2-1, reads DTGVSQNPRHKITKRGQNVTFRCDPISEHNRLYWYRQTLGQGPEFLTYFQNEAQLEKSRLLSDRFSAERPKGSFSTLEIQRTEQGDSAMYLCASSLDGGSYNEQFFGPGTRLTVL.

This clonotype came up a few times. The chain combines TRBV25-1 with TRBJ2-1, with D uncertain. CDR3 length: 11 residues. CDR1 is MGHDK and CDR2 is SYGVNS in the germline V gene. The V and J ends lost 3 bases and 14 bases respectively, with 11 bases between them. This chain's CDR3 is CASSDFSSEFF. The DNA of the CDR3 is TGTGCCAGCAGTGACTTTTCTAGTGAGTTCTTC. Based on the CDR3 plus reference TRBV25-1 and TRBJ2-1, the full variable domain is EADIYQTPRYLVIGTGKKITLECSQTMGHDKMYWYQQDPGMELHLIHYSYGVNSTEKGDLSSESTVSRIRTEHFPLTLESARPSHTSQYLCASSDFSSEFFGPGTRLTVL.

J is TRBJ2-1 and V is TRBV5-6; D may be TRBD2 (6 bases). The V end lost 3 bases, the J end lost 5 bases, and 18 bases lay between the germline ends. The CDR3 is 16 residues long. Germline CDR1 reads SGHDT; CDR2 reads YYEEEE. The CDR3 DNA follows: TGTGCCAGCAGCTCCCTGACGGGACTGGAAAACAATGAGCAGTTCTTC. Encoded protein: CASSSLTGLENNEQFF.